This T cell receptor (beta chain) is drawn from a study of blood T cell repertoires in COVID-19. As handled by the study authors: Quantification of nucleated cells was approximated via reference gene primer amplification. Measured with immunoSEQ multiplex PCR; TCRdb has only the in-frame clones, and not every one. That table gives V, J and clone size, and the DNA gave D and trimming. The sample carries 70,000 or so clones, under 95% recorded once. The J segment lost 1 base and the V segment lost 7 bases, leaving 8 bases of the junction unmatched. The CDR3 covers 15 residues. CDR1 and CDR2 from the germline V gene are SGDLS and YYNGEE.

The origin of this receptor is a middle-aged man with acute or convalescent COVID-19. The V call is TRBV9, the J call TRBJ2-5; TRBD2 matches at 9 bases. Sequenced sample: peripheral blood. CDR3 DNA: TGTGCCAGCTCCTCCAGCGGGAGGCCCCAAGAGACCCAGTACTTC. Its protein product is CASSSSGRPQETQYF.